This T cell receptor (beta chain) was retrieved from a study of CXCR3-negative and CXCR3-positive naive CD8 T cells (dated by TCRdb to between 2018 and 2021). General notes on the study: In total, 130 million to 150 million TRB reads were obtained, corresponding to roughly 1.5 +/- 0.3 million reads per library. Data from about 12 donors, pooled across two independent experiments, went into the diversity and physicochemical repertoire analyses. TRBV-TRBJ cluster analysis included naive subsets from about 5 donors and memory cells from 3 donors.

With regard to this clonotype: This receptor's antigen is unknown.

What the authors observed across the whole study: Repertoire diversity was comparably high in both naive subsets but much lower in memory CD8+ T cells. CXCR3 expression partially decreased after cryopreservation, so most assays used freshly isolated PBMCs. Within the same donor, TRBV-TRBJ usage looked similar between naive CXCR3-negative and CXCR3-positive cells, but memory cells had distinct patterns. Because surface CD5, which has been linked to self-reactivity in mice, was comparable between naive subsets, TCR interaction strength was also inferred from TRB CDR3 physicochemical properties. TRB CDR3s from CXCR3-positive naive cells showed higher hydrophobicity (lower Kidera factor 4), lower energy, and higher strength and volume indices than CXCR3-negative naive cells.

Sequencing instrument: NextSeq 550. The Human TCR Profiling Kit (MiLaboratory) was used to make UMI-labeled 5' RACE TRB cDNA libraries. cDNA synthesis used the entire amount of extracted RNA, and PCR amplification then used the entire amount of cDNA produced. Libraries were prepared in parallel using an identical number of PCR cycles. As for how the authors treated the data: About 50,000 +/- 10,000 unique UMI-labeled TRB cDNA molecules per library were extracted with MIGEC and MiXCR, with at least two reads per UMI required. Each library averaged about 37,000 +/- 9,700 functional in-frame TRB CDR3 nucleotide clonotypes without stop codons. After downsampling to 5000 UMI-labeled TRB molecules per sample, diversity metrics such as normalized Shannon-Wiener and Chao1 were calculated in VDJtools. VDJtools was used to calculate clonotype-size-weighted physicochemical properties of the central five CDR3 residues, namely interaction energy, strength, volume and Kidera factor 4. The reads, reprocessed by TCRdb, yield one row per CDR3 protein sequence and no DNA. The authors' filters were not applied to this entry. The table kept for this sample lists 100,000 to 150,000 distinct CDR3 sequences. Of the sample, approximately 0.29% falls within the top ten clones.

For each CD8+ T cell subset, flow sorting was done in triplicate, and roughly 330,000 cells per subset went directly into RLT lysis buffer. To exclude memory contaminants, naive CD8+ T cells were stringently defined as CD45RO-CCR7+CD27+CD95-. Peripheral blood mononuclear cells were isolated from buffy coats by standard density gradient centrifugation. A FACSAria III was used to flow-sort naive CXCR3-negative and CXCR3-positive CD8+ T cells. Total RNA was extracted from sorted cells using an RNeasy Mini Kit. Sequencing was performed on naive CXCR3- CD8+ T cells from blood. According to the study, the label for this sample's cell subset or site signals: CD45RO-CCR7+CD27+CD95- naive CD8+ T cells lacking CXCR3 (TNR3-). The source of this sequence is a human donor in good health. Some clones in this sample may be carry-over from other donors' samples.

CDR3 reads: CASSQVEGSYEQYF. Recombination connected TRBV4-1 to TRBJ2-7; absent DNA, TCRdb's TRBD2 call cannot be checked. CDR1 is given as MGHRA and CDR2 as YSYEKL, both from the germline V gene. The CDR3 runs 14 residues from the cysteine to the phenylalanine. Only the protein is available.